Described below is a single TCR beta chain sequence and its context. The target antigen is unknown. The data were obtained in a study of T cell responses to AZD1222 COVID-19 vaccine. The table came from immunoSEQ multiplex PCR; TCRdb's copy has only in-frame clones and leaves some out. In the table there are roughly 200,000 clones, more than 90% of which are singletons. Overall study findings and caveats: Among spike-specific TCRs, nearly half reportedly target unmutated variant regions. Just a handful of AZD1222 recipients were seropositive at baseline. Sampled repertoires all dated from after the peak T cell response. Spike-specific TCR breadth and depth rose after two AZD1222 doses.

The CDR3 runs 16 residues. CDR1 is SGHTA, CDR2 FQGNSA, per germline. The V gene lost 3 bases and the J gene lost 3 bases, with 15 bases spanning the gap. Material: peripheral blood, obtained 28 days after the second dose of the MenACWY control vaccine. This rearrangement joins TRBV7-2 to TRBJ2-1; D tentatively reads TRBD1 or TRBD2 (5 bases each). This receptor was taken from an adult who received the MenACWY meningococcal vaccine as a control. Here the CDR3 reads CASSLGTSVIYNEQFF. In DNA form, the CDR3 reads TGTGCCAGCAGCTTGGGGACCAGCGTGATCTACAATGAGCAGTTCTTC.